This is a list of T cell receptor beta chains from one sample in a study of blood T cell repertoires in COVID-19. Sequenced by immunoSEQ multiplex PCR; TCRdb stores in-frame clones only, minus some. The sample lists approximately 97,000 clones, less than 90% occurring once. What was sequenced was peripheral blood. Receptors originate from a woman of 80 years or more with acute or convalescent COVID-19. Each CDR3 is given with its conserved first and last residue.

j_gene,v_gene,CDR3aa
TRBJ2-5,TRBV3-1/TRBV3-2,CASSQRRGRGETQYF
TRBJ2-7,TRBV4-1,CASSQDLGSDNYEQYF
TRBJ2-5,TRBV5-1,CASSPVSQAWETQYF
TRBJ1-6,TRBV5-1,CASSLAAGPNSPLHF
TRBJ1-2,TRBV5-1,CASSYDPPPIGGYTF
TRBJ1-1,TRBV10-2,CASWGGIEAFF
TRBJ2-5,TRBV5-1,CASTFGWTVQETQYF
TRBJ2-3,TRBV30,CAWSVVGASTDTQYF
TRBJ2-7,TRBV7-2,CASSPGTGASYEQYF
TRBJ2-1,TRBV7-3,CASSATPGGWNEQFF
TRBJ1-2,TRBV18,CASSPIGQATEHYGYTF
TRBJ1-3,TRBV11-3,CASSLVVGSGNTIYF
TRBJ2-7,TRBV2,CASGDRDEQYF
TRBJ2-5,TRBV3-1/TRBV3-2,CASSPRGRGLETQYF
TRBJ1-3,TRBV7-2,CASTTGSENTIYF
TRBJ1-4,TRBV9,CASSGQSNEKLFF
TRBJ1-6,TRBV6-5,CASRGQGNSPLHF
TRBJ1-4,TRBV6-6,CASRIAGTALFPLFF
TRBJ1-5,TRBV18,CASSTDGDQPQHF
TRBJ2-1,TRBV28,CASSSGGQGAYNEQFF
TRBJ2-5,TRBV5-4,CASSRGGQQETQYF
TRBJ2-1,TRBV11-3,CASSDPGLAEQFF
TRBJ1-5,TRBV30,CAWSESNQPQHF
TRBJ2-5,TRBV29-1,CSGGGETQYF
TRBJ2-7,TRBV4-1,CASSHPRGDRVYEQYF
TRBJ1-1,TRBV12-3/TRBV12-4,CASSQGARTEAFF
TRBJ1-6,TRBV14,CASSQDRFYNSPLHF
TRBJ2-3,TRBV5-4,CASSLVAGRPTDTQYF
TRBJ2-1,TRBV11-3,CASSQGGGSSYNEQFF
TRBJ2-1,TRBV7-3,CASSLGLAGSNEQFF
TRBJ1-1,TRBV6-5,CASSLTAGFEAFF
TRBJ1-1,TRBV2,CASSEESGYTEAFF
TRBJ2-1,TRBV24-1,CATSDFGRGGRDNEQFF
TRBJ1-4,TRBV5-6,CASSPGGGAGWEKLFF
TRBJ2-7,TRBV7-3,CASSTYGGPYEQYF
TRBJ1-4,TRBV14,CASSQGPRGNEKLFF
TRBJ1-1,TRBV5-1,CASSLGTNQEAFF
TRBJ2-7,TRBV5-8,CASRLAGGFSYEQYF
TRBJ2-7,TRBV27,CASSPTPGLLVYEQYF
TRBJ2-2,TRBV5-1,CASSLRDLNTGELFF
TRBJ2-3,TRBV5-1,CASSRLAGGEDTQYF
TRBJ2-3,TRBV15,CATSSGGASDTQYF
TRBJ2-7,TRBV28,CASSLLGSEQYF
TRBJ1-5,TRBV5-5,CASSQGDNNQPQHF
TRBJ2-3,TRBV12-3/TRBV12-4,CASRERGDTQYF
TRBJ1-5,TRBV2,CASTRDTNQPQHF
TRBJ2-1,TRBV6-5,CASSRDLGGYDEQFF
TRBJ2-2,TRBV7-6,CASGITGAGANTGELFF
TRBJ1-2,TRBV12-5,CASGLSLNRVRYGYTF